Following are 2 T cell receptor beta chains from one sample sequenced in a study of neoadjuvant anti-PD-1 for oral cavity cancer. Clones were sequenced by immunoSEQ multiplex PCR, and TCRdb holds only the in-frame ones, with some missing. The sample holds roughly 14,000 clones, more than 65% seen once. Sequences were derived from PBMCs, sampled before nivolumab (anti-PD-1) treatment. These receptors were obtained from a person between 40 and 85 years old with oral cavity squamous cell carcinoma.

The chain couples TRBV7-3 to TRBJ2-7; D may be TRBD1 or TRBD2 (5 bases each). The CDR3 totals 15 residues. Trimming removed 5 bases at V and 4 bases at J, with 18 bases between. Germline V gene sequence: CDR1 SGHTA, CDR2 FQGTGA. The CDR3 reads CASSPSPGPWYEQYF. CDR3 coding DNA: TGTGCCAGCAGCCCATCGCCGGGACCGTGGTACGAGCAGTACTTC. Based on the CDR3 plus reference TRBV7-3 and TRBJ2-7, the full variable domain is GAGVSQTPSNKVTEKGKYVELRCDPISGHTALYWYRQSLGQGPEFLIYFQGTGAADDSGLPNDRFFAVRPEGSVSTLKIQRTERGDSAVYLCASSPSPGPWYEQYFGPGTRLTVT.

The genes are TRBV5-5 and TRBJ2-7; perhaps TRBD1 as D (6 bases). Per germline, CDR1 SGHKS and CDR2 YYEKEE (reference sequence). The CDR3 is made up of 14 amino acids. V was trimmed by 4 bases and J by 6 bases, leaving 17 bases between them. CDR3 in DNA: TGTGCCAGCAGCCTAAGGGGGAGCGTGGTCGAGCAGTACTTC. Its protein product is CASSLRGSVVEQYF. The complete variable domain, with remaining parts taken from reference TRBV5-5 and TRBJ2-7, reads DAGVTQSPTHLIKTRGQQVTLRCSPISGHKSVSWYQQVLGQGPQFIFQYYEKEERGRGNFPDRFSARQFPNYSSELNVNALLLGDSALYLCASSLRGSVVEQYFGPGTRLTVT.